The source of this TCR beta chain is a study of cytomegalovirus exposure and HLA in healthy donors. Overall study context: Caucasian-associated ancestry cluster membership applied to around 76% of 398 genotyped donors.

About this clone: Its antigen is unknown.

Study-wide findings and caveats: HLA alleles were associated with 15,000 to 20,000 TCR beta sequences in a later analysis at 0.05 false discovery rate. Per a later analysis, HLA-associated TCR beta chains showed more clonal expansion than other, equally common TCR beta chains.

The CDR3 runs 14 residues. Germline CDR1 reads SGHKS; CDR2 reads YYEKEE (reference sequence). Losses at the gene ends were 4 bases for V and 1 base for J; bases not matched to a gene: 3. The PCR contained 60 Vbeta and 13 Jbeta primers. Assay: immunoSEQ multiplex PCR; the TCRdb copy retains only in-frame clones and omits some. The sample lists 150,000 to 200,000 clones; about 80% were seen once. Each donor was healthy, and each was a bone marrow donor. This TCR derives from a man in his forties in good health and CMV-seronegative. This chain uses TRBV5-5 with TRBJ1-1, with 8 nucleotides matching TRBD1. Sequenced material: PBMCs. The CDR3 here is CASSQGAGNTEAFF. In DNA form, the CDR3 reads TGTGCCAGCAGCCAGGGGGCAGGGAACACTGAAGCTTTCTTT. Supplemented by reference TRBV5-5 and TRBJ1-1, the full variable domain reads DAGVTQSPTHLIKTRGQQVTLRCSPISGHKSVSWYQQVLGQGPQFIFQYYEKEERGRGNFPDRFSARQFPNYSSELNVNALLLGDSALYLCASSQGAGNTEAFFGQGTRLTVV.